Below are 25 T cell receptor beta chains sequenced from a single sample in a study of cytomegalovirus exposure and HLA in healthy donors. Clones were sequenced by immunoSEQ multiplex PCR, and TCRdb holds only the in-frame ones, with some missing. Among tens of thousands of clones listed, 93% were seen once. Sequences were obtained from PBMCs. The receptors originated from a woman aged 25 to 39 in good health and CMV-seronegative.

V and J are TRBV9 and TRBJ1-1; D possibly corresponds to TRBD1 (5 bases). The germline V and J ends were trimmed by 3 bases and 1 base, with 16 bases remaining between them. From germline, CDR1 is SGDLS and CDR2 YYNGEE. The length of the CDR3 is 16 residues. Here the CDR3 reads CASSAAEGRRNTEAFF. The CDR3 nucleotides are TGTGCCAGCAGCGCTGCGGAGGGGAGACGGAACACTGAAGCTTTCTTT.

The genes are TRBV6-5 and TRBJ2-2; D perhaps matches TRBD1 (6 bases). Germline assignment: CDR1 MNHEY and CDR2 SVGAGI. Trimming cost V 5 bases and J 3 bases, with 7 bases left between them. This CDR3 spans 13 amino acids. The CDR3 DNA is TGTGCCAGCAGTGGACAGTACACCGGGGAGCTGTTTTTT. The encoded protein is CASSGQYTGELFF.

This chain connects TRBV7-9 to TRBJ2-2; maybe TRBD1 (7 bases). Trimming removed 6 bases at V and 0 bases at J, with 20 bases between. The germline V gene has CDR1 SEHNR and CDR2 FQNEAQ (reference sequence). The length of the CDR3 is 18 residues. DNA of the CDR3: TGTGCCAGCAGACCCAGGGGGGCCGCGGATCCGAACACCGGGGAGCTGTTTTTT. Translated, it gives CASRPRGAADPNTGELFF.

The J gene is TRBJ1-5, the V gene TRBV19; tentatively, D is TRBD1 (5 bases). The CDR3 has 14 amino acids. Germline loops: CDR1 LNHDA, CDR2 SQIVND (reference sequence). Trimming cost V 4 bases and J 6 bases, with 13 bases left between them. The CDR3 DNA follows: TGTGCCAGTAGTACCCCAGGGTGGGCTCAGCCCCAGCATTTT. This sequence encodes CASSTPGWAQPQHF.

The chain is built from TRBV7-3 and TRBJ2-1; 8 bases agree with TRBD2. V shed 3 bases and J 2 bases; nucleotides not matched to a gene: 9. The CDR3 has 17 amino acids. The germline gives CDR1 SGHTA, CDR2 FQGTGA. The CDR3 loop reads CASSLTGLGGAYNEQFF. CDR3 nucleotide sequence: TGTGCCAGCAGCTTGACGGGACTAGGTGGTGCCTACAATGAGCAGTTCTTC.

The CDR3 protein is CASSQDTRDGYTF. The CDR3 coding sequence is TGTGCCAGCAGCCAAGATACCAGGGATGGCTACACCTTC. The chain has TRBV4-2 and TRBJ1-2, with TRBD1 as a possible D gene (5 bases). Trimming left V 0 bases short and J 6 bases short, with 8 bases between. Per the germline V gene, CDR1 is LGHNA and CDR2 is YNFKEQ. The CDR3 spans 13 residues.

The V and J genes are TRBV21-1 and TRBJ2-4; the D call of TRBD1 is as the table states it, not checked on the DNA. TRBV21-1 is described as a pseudogene. The CDR3 spans 16 residues. The CDR3 nucleotides are TGTGCCAGCAGCAAAACAGGGTCCAGGGCCAAAAACATTCAGTACTTC. This translates into CASSKTGSRAKNIQYF.

The J gene is TRBJ2-1, the V gene TRBV18, with 10 nucleotides matching TRBD2. The junction had 3 bases not matched to a gene; V was cut back by 4 bases and J by 0 bases. There are 16 residues in the CDR3. From germline, CDR1 is KGHSH and CDR2 LQKENI. The chain's CDR3 is CASSLASGSSYNEQFF. In DNA form, the CDR3 reads TGTGCCAGCTCACTGGCTAGCGGGAGCTCCTACAATGAGCAGTTCTTC.

The gene calls are TRBV19 and TRBJ1-2; TRBD1 might be the D (6 bases). The germline V gene has CDR1 LNHDA and CDR2 SQIVND (reference sequence). V dropped 5 bases and J dropped 1 base, with 17 bases sitting between them. The CDR3 extends over 16 amino acids. The CDR3, as DNA: TGTGCCAGTAGTGTCTCCGGGACATCGGTTAACTATGGCTACACCTTC. Its protein is CASSVSGTSVNYGYTF. Combining the CDR3 with reference TRBV19 and TRBJ1-2 gives the whole variable domain DGGITQSPKYLFRKEGQNVTLSCEQNLNHDAMYWYRQDPGQGLRLIYYSQIVNDFQKGDIAEGYSVSREKKESFPLTVTSAQKNPTAFYLCASSVSGTSVNYGYTFGSGTRLTVV.

This clone was detected a few times. The chain joins TRBV5-4 to TRBJ1-2; D might be TRBD1 (6 bases). CDR3 length: 14 amino acids. In germline, CDR1 is SGHNT, CDR2 YYREEE (reference sequence). V lost 2 bases, J lost 6 bases, and 14 bases lay in between. The CDR3 DNA reads as TGTGCCAGCAGCTTTCTACAGGGAGATCATGGCTACACCTTC. Protein product: CASSFLQGDHGYTF. The full variable domain, in which reference TRBV5-4 and TRBJ1-2 provide the parts outside the CDR3, is ETGVTQSPTHLIKTRGQQVTLRCSSQSGHNTVSWYQQALGQGPQFIFQYYREEENGRGNFPPRFSGLQFPNYSSELNVNALELDDSALYLCASSFLQGDHGYTFGSGTRLTVV.

This clone was picked up one time. The chain combines TRBV6-6 with TRBJ2-2; possible D gene TRBD1, 5 bases. The CDR3 has 15 residues. Deletions cut 2 bases from V and 0 bases from J, with 7 bases between. In germline, CDR1 is MNHNY, CDR2 SVGAGI (reference sequence). CDR3 DNA: TGTGCCAGCAGTTACGGACAAACGAACACCGGGGAGCTGTTTTTT. Translating gives CASSYGQTNTGELFF.

The V gene is TRBV2, the J gene TRBJ2-1, with 7 positions matching TRBD2. The V and J ends lost 8 bases and 2 bases, in that order; junction bases with no gene match: 12. This CDR3 comprises 16 residues. Germline V lookup: CDR1 SNHLY, CDR2 FYNNEI. CDR3 sequence: CASLEPLAGAYNEQFF. Written as DNA, the CDR3 is TGTGCCAGCCTCGAACCTTTGGCGGGAGCCTACAATGAGCAGTTCTTC.

The CDR3: CASTWWDFNEQFF. CDR3 in DNA: TGTGCCAGCACCTGGTGGGACTTCAATGAGCAGTTCTTC. The rearrangement joins TRBV6-6 to TRBJ2-1; D is perhaps TRBD2 (6 bases). This CDR3 comprises 13 residues. Germline assignment: CDR1 MNHNY and CDR2 SVGAGI (reference sequence). V was cut by 7 bases and J by 6 bases, with 13 bases left in between.

The chain joins TRBV19 to TRBJ1-5; D not resolved. The CDR3 extends over 16 amino acids. Germline V gene lookup returns CDR1 LNHDA and CDR2 SQIVND (reference sequence). Trimming took off 4 bases at V and 3 bases at J, with 16 bases between the two ends. The CDR3 reads CASSNLGTVINQPQHF. For the CDR3, the DNA is TGTGCCAGTAGTAATTTAGGTACAGTCATCAATCAGCCCCAGCATTTT.

This chain uses TRBV7-3 with TRBJ2-1, with a weak D call TRBD2 (6 bases). CDR1 and CDR2 (germline): SGHTA, FQGTGA. The V gene lost 3 bases and the J gene lost 7 bases, with 19 bases spanning the gap. The CDR3 runs to 16 residues. The CDR3 loop reads CASSLGPGTGQNEQFF. The CDR3 bases are TGTGCCAGCAGCTTGGGACCCGGGACTGGGCAAAATGAGCAGTTCTTC.

A word on this clone: Other DNA sequences in the same sample also yield this CDR3. The CDR3 bases are TGTGCCAGCAAAGGACCCGGGACAGGAGCCTACGAGCAGTACTTC. The encoded protein is CASKGPGTGAYEQYF. The chain is built from TRBV6-5 and TRBJ2-7, with 8 nucleotides matching TRBD1. Germline CDR1 MNHEY, CDR2 SVGAGI. CDR3 size: 15 residues. The V segment lost 7 bases and the J segment 2 bases; nucleotides outside the gene matches: 10.

J is TRBJ2-2 and V is TRBV6-6; tentative D call: TRBD1 (5 bases). Germline V gene lookup returns CDR1 MNHNY and CDR2 SVGAGI (reference sequence). CDR3 length: 14 residues. Deletions cut 4 bases from V and 1 base from J, with 7 bases between. The CDR3 loop is CASSSTGNTGELFF. The CDR3 bases are TGTGCCAGCAGTTCTACAGGGAACACCGGGGAGCTGTTTTTT.

The rearrangement links TRBV14 to TRBJ1-2; D unclear. The CDR3 totals 15 residues. V dropped 5 bases and J dropped 7 bases, with 20 bases sitting between them. Germline lookup yields CDR1 SGHDN and CDR2 FVKESK. CDR3 sequence: CASSYNSAEMGGYTF. In DNA, the CDR3 is TGTGCCAGCAGCTACAACTCAGCGGAAATGGGTGGCTACACCTTC.

The genes are TRBV30 and TRBJ1-5; D is uncertain. Trimming removed 2 bases at V and 5 bases at J, with 16 bases between. Germline CDR1 reads GTSNPN; CDR2 reads SVGIG (reference sequence). This CDR3 is 15 amino acids long. CDR3 coding DNA: TGTGCCTGGAGTCCCCCAACCAACGGGGATCAGCCCCAGCATTTT. This codes for CAWSPPTNGDQPQHF.

This clone was observed a single time. The rearrangement joins TRBV28 to TRBJ2-7; 10 bases fit TRBD1. In germline, CDR1 is MDHEN, CDR2 SYDVKM. V was clipped by 5 bases and J by 10 bases; unmatched bases: 14. The CDR3 extends over 15 amino acids. CDR3 sequence (DNA): TGTGCCAGCAGTATCCAGTCGACAGGGGGCAACGCACAGTACTTC. Protein sequence: CASSIQSTGGNAQYF. Full variable domain (missing parts from reference TRBV28 and TRBJ2-7): DVKVTQSSRYLVKRTGEKVFLECVQDMDHENMFWYRQDPGLGLRLIYFSYDVKMKEKGDIPEGYSVSREKKERFSLILESASTNQTSMYLCASSIQSTGGNAQYFGPGTRLTVT.

DNA of the CDR3: TGTGCCAGCAGCTTGGGCAGCGGGGGGCAAGAGACCCAGTACTTC. Amino acid sequence: CASSLGSGGQETQYF. This chain joins TRBV7-3 and TRBJ2-5; 9 bases line up with TRBD2. CDR1 and CDR2 from the germline V gene are SGHTA and FQGTGA. The junction had 4 bases not matched to a gene; V was cut back by 3 bases and J by 2 bases. The CDR3 has 15 amino acids.

The V call is TRBV5-1, the J call TRBJ2-1; 7 nucleotides align to TRBD2. CDR1 and CDR2 from the germline V gene are SGHRS and YFSETQ. V dropped 5 bases and J dropped 4; count of bases not matched to a gene: 3. The CDR3 consists of 13 residues. The CDR3 DNA reads TGCGCCAGCAGTAGCGGGCATTACAATGAGCAGTTCTTC. Translation: CASSSGHYNEQFF. Supplemented by reference TRBV5-1 and TRBJ2-1, the full variable domain reads KAGVTQTPRYLIKTRGQQVTLSCSPISGHRSVSWYQQTPGQGLQFLFEYFSETQRNKGNFPGRFSGRQFSNSRSEMNVSTLELGDSALYLCASSSGHYNEQFFGPGTRLTVL.

The V gene is TRBV4-2, the J gene TRBJ1-2; D is uncertain. This CDR3 spans 15 amino acids. V lost 1 base and J 0 bases, leaving 9 bases between the germline ends. The V gene's germline CDR1 is LGHNA and CDR2 YNFKEQ. DNA for the CDR3: TGTGCCAGCAGCCAAGGCCAGGCAGCTAACTATGGCTACACCTTC. The encoded protein is CASSQGQAANYGYTF.

This clone was seen only once. The chain carries TRBV7-2 and TRBJ1-1; maybe TRBD1 (5 bases). Germline CDR1 SGHTA, CDR2 FQGNSA. The CDR3 sequence is 14 residues long. V was pared by 0 bases and J by 6 bases, with 11 bases between. Here the CDR3 reads CASSLAETASEAFF. CDR3 nucleotide sequence: TGTGCCAGCAGCTTAGCGGAGACAGCCTCTGAAGCTTTCTTT.

J is TRBJ1-2 and V is TRBV28; D is perhaps TRBD1 (5 bases). This CDR3 comprises 16 residues. V lost 5 bases and J 2 bases, leaving 18 bases between the germline ends. CDR1 MDHEN and CDR2 SYDVKM come from the germline V gene. The CDR3 region has the DNA TGTGCCAGCAGTCCTGCCCACGGGACTAACAACTATGGCTACACCTTC. This sequence encodes CASSPAHGTNNYGYTF.